This entry lists 13 T cell receptor beta chains sequenced from one sample in a study of a mutant IDH1 vaccine in newly diagnosed glioma. Time point defined: week 47, end of study. Doses comprised 300 ug of mutant IDH1 20-mer peptide each, plus topical imiquimod. Data came from immunoSEQ multiplex PCR; TCRdb stores just in-frame clones and leaves some out. This sample has tens of thousands of clones, with around four fifths found just once. Their antigens remain unidentified. Sequenced material: PBMCs, taken from a glioma patient whose treatment included an IDH1 peptide vaccine. These receptors were collected from a woman aged 45-65 years with glioma.

This clone is categorized as medium-sized (0.01 to 0.1%). The V and J genes are TRBV6-5 and TRBJ2-7; 10 bases map to TRBD2. Germline lookup yields CDR1 MNHEY and CDR2 SVGAGI. The CDR3 has 14 amino acids. Trimming removed 2 bases from V and 3 bases from J; junction bases left unmatched: 1. The CDR3 reads CASSYSGGGYEQYF. The CDR3 region has the DNA TGTGCCAGCAGTTACAGCGGGGGGGGCTACGAGCAGTACTTC.

The V call is TRBV27, the J call TRBJ1-2; the D gene is possibly TRBD1 (5 bases). There are 13 residues in the CDR3. V gave up 6 bases and J gave up 4 bases, with 12 bases separating them. Germline CDR1 reads MNHEY; CDR2 reads SMNVEV (reference sequence). The CDR3: CASSQGQIYGYTF. Written as DNA, the CDR3 is TGTGCCAGCAGCCAGGGTCAGATCTATGGCTACACCTTC.

This chain links TRBV5-1 with TRBJ2-6; the D is unclear. V was shortened by 1 base and J by 0 bases, with 14 bases between the two germline ends. Looked up from germline, CDR1 is SGHRS and CDR2 is YFSETQ. The CDR3 runs 18 residues. As DNA, the CDR3 is TGCGCCAGCAGCTTGTTTCAGATCTTTTCCTCTGGGGCCAACGTCCTGACTTTC. It encodes CASSLFQIFSSGANVLTF.

The chain recombines TRBV10-3 with TRBJ2-6; no firm D call. Germline assignment: CDR1 ENHRY and CDR2 SYGVKD. This CDR3 has 16 residues. The germline V and J ends were trimmed by 8 bases and 4 bases, with 18 bases remaining between them. The CDR3 region is CAIPQALAVGANVLTF. CDR3 nucleotides: TGTGCCATCCCCCAGGCCCTTGCAGTAGGGGCCAACGTCCTGACTTTC.

The chain joins TRBV27 to TRBJ1-1; D remains ambiguous. Germline lookup yields CDR1 MNHEY and CDR2 SMNVEV (reference sequence). V lost 4 bases to trimming and J lost 0 bases, with 3 bases between them. This CDR3 is built from 12 residues. This CDR3 reads CASSSVNTEAFF. CDR3 DNA sequence: TGTGCCAGCAGTTCGGTGAACACTGAAGCTTTCTTT.

Remarks on this clone: A junction end diverges from the germline sequence, so it may reflect a read error. Other DNA sequences in this sample translate to the same CDR3. The rearrangement joins TRBV6-5 to TRBJ2-2, with D perhaps assigned TRBD1 or TRBD2 (5 bases each). The CDR3 is made up of 13 amino acids. The germline V gene has CDR1 MNHEY and CDR2 SVGAGI. Written as DNA, the CDR3 is TGTGCCGGACAAGACAGCAACACCGGGGAGCTATTTTTT. Its translation is CAGQDSNTGELFF.

The chain employs TRBV7-8 and TRBJ1-1, with TRBD1 identical over 8 bases. CDR3 size: 13 residues. Looked up from germline, CDR1 is SGHVS and CDR2 is FQNEAQ. V shed 9 bases and J 2 bases; nucleotides not matched to a gene: 5. The CDR3 region is CARPGTGNTEAFF. The CDR3 DNA reads TGTGCCAGACCCGGGACAGGAAACACTGAAGCTTTCTTT.

The gene calls are TRBV18 and TRBJ2-7; 7 bases match TRBD2. Looked up from germline, CDR1 is KGHSH and CDR2 is LQKENI. With 3 bases clipped from V and 2 bases from J, the junction kept 7 bases outside the gene matches. CDR3 size: 15 residues. The CDR3 is CASSPVRGEAYEQYF. The CDR3 DNA follows: TGTGCCAGCTCACCGGTTCGGGGGGAAGCCTACGAGCAGTACTTC.

The chain has TRBV2 and TRBJ1-6; D is unresolved. CDR1 SNHLY and CDR2 FYNNEI come from the germline V gene. The CDR3 extends over 17 amino acids. The V and J ends lost 2 bases and 1 base respectively, with 12 bases between them. CDR3 in amino acids: CASSENGLASYNSPLHF. Here the CDR3 DNA reads TGTGCCAGCAGTGAAAATGGGCTCGCTTCCTATAATTCACCCCTCCACTTT.

The chain uses TRBV4-3 and TRBJ2-7; 9 bases are a match to TRBD2. Trimming took 0 bases from V and 2 from J; bases not matched to a gene: 5. This CDR3 is built from 16 residues. The germline gives CDR1 LGHNA, CDR2 YSLEER. The CDR3 DNA is TGCGCCAGCAGCCAAGAATGGGGACTAGCTACCTACGAGCAGTACTTC. Its translation: CASSQEWGLATYEQYF.

The genes are TRBV7-2 and TRBJ1-1; D call uncertain. V was cut by 2 bases and J by 1 base, with 8 bases left in between. The germline gives CDR1 SGHTA, CDR2 FQGNSA. The length of the CDR3 is 14 residues. The CDR3 here is CASSLSRQNTEAFF. CDR3 coding DNA: TGTGCCAGCAGCTTATCTAGGCAGAACACTGAAGCTTTCTTT. The entire variable domain, with the rest obtained from reference TRBV7-2 and TRBJ1-1, is as follows: GAGVSQSPSNKVTEKGKDVELRCDPISGHTALYWYRQSLGQGLEFLIYFQGNSAPDKSGLPSDRFSAERTGGSVSTLTIQRTQQEDSAVYLCASSLSRQNTEAFFGQGTRLTVV.

The chain links TRBV7-9 to TRBJ1-2; D might be TRBD1 (5 bases). This CDR3 comprises 14 residues. The germline V and J ends were trimmed by 1 base and 4 bases, with 10 bases remaining between them. Germline V gene lookup returns CDR1 SEHNR and CDR2 FQNEAQ (reference sequence). In DNA, the CDR3 is TGTGCCAGCAGCTTAGGGGGCCAGCCCTATGGCTACACCTTC. As protein: CASSLGGQPYGYTF.

This rearrangement joins TRBV7-2 to TRBJ1-3; D ambiguous. Germline CDR1 SGHTA, CDR2 FQGNSA. Deletions cut 4 bases from V and 11 bases from J, with 12 bases between. The CDR3 covers 12 residues. CDR3 sequence (DNA): TGTGCCAGCAGCTCCTCTCGTAAATCCATATATTTT. Residues: CASSSSRKSIYF.